Sequencing of this TCR beta chain was carried out in a study of graft-versus-host responses after intestinal transplantation. Study context: Every recipient underwent anti-thymocyte globulin induction, then tacrolimus and steroids for around three years.

As regards this clone: Its matching antigen is unknown.

Some clones are missing from TCRdb's copy, which holds only in-frame ones; the method was immunoSEQ multiplex PCR. The sample includes 50,000 to 55,000 clones, around 90% of them seen just once. There are 14 residues in the CDR3. Germline V lookup: CDR1 LGHNA, CDR2 YSLEER. J was trimmed by 7 bases and V by 1 base; bases with no gene match: 3. Findings and limits, study-wide: Early declines in HvG clones that occurred post-transplant were associated with peak circulating GvH clone levels. Some GvH clones appeared in ileal mucosa or blood before recipient bone marrow.

This sequence was found in a human donor who was the organ donor for an intestinal transplant. The V gene is TRBV4-3, the J gene TRBJ2-3, with 9 bases lining up with TRBD2. The source was unstimulated CD4+ T cells sorted from spleen or lymph node cells, collected before transplant. This CDR3 is CASSQAGTSNTQYF. The CDR3 DNA sequence: TGCGCCAGCAGCCAAGCGGGGACTAGCAATACGCAGTATTTT.